These 9 T cell receptor beta chains share one sample of origin, sequenced in a study of beta chain features in type 1 diabetes. All of the isolated RNA was reverse transcribed, so expressed TCRB transcripts were sequenced. Clones were sequenced by immunoSEQ multiplex PCR, and TCRdb holds only the in-frame ones, with some missing. The sample holds around 330,000 clones, more than 9.5% seen once. The sequencing input was naive CD4+ T cells from blood. Receptors were obtained from a woman aged 25-40 years in good health.

This clone was detected only a few times. The CDR3 coding sequence is TGCGCCAGCAGCCCGACAGGGCCCGGGGAGCTGTTTTTT. It encodes CASSPTGPGELFF. V is TRBV5-1 and J is TRBJ2-2, with TRBD1 matching 7 bases. CDR1 is SGHRS and CDR2 is YFSETQ in the germline V gene. The junction had 3 bases not matched to a gene; V was cut back by 4 bases and J by 6 bases. CDR3 size: 13 residues.

The chain couples TRBV11-2 to TRBJ2-7; TRBD1 is a possible D gene (5 bases). CDR1 and CDR2 from the germline V gene are SGHAT and FQNNGV. V was trimmed by 3 bases and J by 0 bases, leaving 12 bases between them. CDR3 length equals 15 residues. The CDR3 DNA follows: TGTGCCAGCAGCTTTGGACATACAAGCTCCTACGAGCAGTACTTC. Amino acids: CASSFGHTSSYEQYF.

CDR3 amino acids: CSVEEPPRGTQYF. DNA of the CDR3: TGCAGCGTTGAAGAACCGCCTCGGGGGACCCAGTACTTC. The chain uses TRBV29-1 and TRBJ2-5, with TRBD2 as a possible D gene (5 bases). Germline V gene lookup returns CDR1 SQVTM and CDR2 ANQGSEA. V lost 0 bases and J lost 7, with 12 bases in between. The CDR3 runs 13 residues.

The chain combines TRBV6-1 with TRBJ2-5; 10 bases are a match to TRBD1. The V gene end was trimmed by 5 bases and the J gene end by 2 bases; junction bases not matched to a gene: 2. Germline CDR1 and CDR2: MNHNS and SASEGT. This CDR3 comprises 14 residues. The CDR3 nucleotides read TGTGCCAGCAGTAGGGACAGGGGACAAGAGACCCAGTACTTC. This codes for CASSRDRGQETQYF.

This clone was seen a handful of times. V is TRBV25-1 and J is TRBJ2-3, with D unclear. The V gene's germline CDR1 is MGHDK and CDR2 SYGVNS. The length of the CDR3 is 14 residues. The V end lost 4 bases, the J end lost 1 base, and 9 bases lay between the germline ends. The DNA for the CDR3 is TGTGCCAGCAGTGTCAACTCCCGCACAGATACGCAGTATTTT. This translates into CASSVNSRTDTQYF.

This clone was observed a few times. The CDR3 region is CASSFSRDRDGYTF. In DNA, the CDR3 is TGCGCCAGCAGCTTCAGCCGGGACAGGGATGGCTACACCTTC. This chain joins TRBV5-1 and TRBJ1-2; TRBD1 matches at 9 bases. The length of the CDR3 is 14 residues. The J segment lost 6 bases and the V segment lost 2 bases, leaving 5 bases of the junction unmatched. Germline CDR1 is SGHRS and CDR2 is YFSETQ.

The rearrangement links TRBV7-3 to TRBJ2-1, with 11 positions matching TRBD2. V shed 6 bases and J 4 bases; nucleotides not matched to a gene: 2. The germline CDR1 and CDR2 sequences are SGHTA and FQGTGA. CDR3 length: 14 amino acids. DNA of the CDR3: TGTGCCAGCAGGGGGACTAGCGGATACAATGAGCAGTTCTTC. This sequence encodes CASRGTSGYNEQFF.

This clone has just a few counts. The chain is built from TRBV5-6 and TRBJ1-2; D possibly corresponds to TRBD1 (6 bases). Germline CDR1 SGHDT, CDR2 YYEEEE. V was pared by 4 bases and J by 4 bases, with 20 bases between. The length of the CDR3 is 16 residues. In DNA, the CDR3 is TGTGCCAGCAGCCCTCTCCAGGGGACAAACCCCTATGGCTACACCTTC. It specifies CASSPLQGTNPYGYTF.

The gene calls are TRBV6-6 and TRBJ1-1, with D maybe TRBD1 (5 bases). The CDR3 is made up of 15 amino acids. V was cut by 2 bases and J by 4 bases, with 14 bases left in between. In germline, CDR1 is MNHNY, CDR2 SVGAGI (reference sequence). CDR3: CASSYPYSGGTEAFF. CDR3 nucleotide sequence: TGTGCCAGCAGTTACCCTTACTCGGGGGGCACTGAAGCTTTCTTT.